The following is a T cell receptor beta chain sequence with its context. Investigators spread the genomic DNA of each subset evenly over several immunoSEQ plates. Some clones are missing from TCRdb's copy, which holds only in-frame ones; the method was immunoSEQ multiplex PCR. The data show over a million clones, more than 75% seen once. The data were obtained in a study of shared clonotypes between healthy human individuals. The CDR3 totals 15 residues. Losses at the gene ends were 5 bases for V and 7 bases for J; bases not matched to a gene: 9. The V gene's germline CDR1 is LNHDA and CDR2 SQIVND (reference sequence).

The chain joins TRBV19 to TRBJ2-2; 8 bases agree with TRBD2. The TCR comes from a man aged 18 to 29 in good health. Some clones in this sample may be carry-over from other donors' samples. The sample was memory CD4+ T cells from PBMCs. Subset given: CD45RA-negative fraction. The DNA of the CDR3 is TGTGCCAGTAGTTTTAGCGGGATAGCGGTCGGGGAGCTGTTTTTT. It codes for CASSFSGIAVGELFF. The full variable domain, in which reference TRBV19 and TRBJ2-2 provide the parts outside the CDR3, is DGGITQSPKYLFRKEGQNVTLSCEQNLNHDAMYWYRQDPGQGLRLIYYSQIVNDFQKGDIAEGYSVSREKKESFPLTVTSAQKNPTAFYLCASSFSGIAVGELFFGEGSRLTVL.